Here is one T cell receptor (beta chain) with its context. Its antigen remains unidentified. The data are from a study of identical twins. V lost 2 bases and J lost 2; bases outside the gene matches: 7. This CDR3 has 17 amino acids. From germline, CDR1 is SGHRS and CDR2 YFSETQ. Each CDR3 protein is one row after TCRdb ran MiXCR on the 5' RACE reads. In the table there are a few hundred thousand distinct CDR3 sequences, roughly 15% of which are singletons. Study conclusions and caveats: Interpretation of the results relied on cross-sectional statistical analysis and not on following the same donors. Among beta out-of-frame sequences, excess sharing between twins appeared weaker.

In every case, the donor was a healthy Caucasian. The data also belong to a second study, concerning yellow fever vaccine responses in identical twins.

The clonotype originates from a woman aged 18-29 years in good health. The gene calls are TRBV5-1 and TRBJ2-3; TRBD2 agrees at 11 bases. Sequencing was performed on CD4+ T cells sorted from blood. CDR3 amino acids: CASSLSGTSGLTDTQYF. For the CDR3, the DNA is TGCGCCAGCAGCTTATCCGGGACTAGCGGCCTCACAGATACGCAGTATTTT.